These T cell receptor beta chains were read from a single sample in a study of T cell responses to AZD1222 COVID-19 vaccine. This table comes from immunoSEQ multiplex PCR, and its TCRdb copy is limited to in-frame clones, with some not included. The table shows about 100,000 clones, with about 89% occurring only once. This sample comprised peripheral blood, obtained on day 0 of AZD1222 vaccination. Receptor source: an adult in good health. CDR3s include the opening cysteine and the closing phenylalanine or tryptophan. D genes are given only for firm matches. A row's size may be missing; if present it is once, few, many or a size class.

D gene: TRBD1; clone size: .; J gene: TRBJ2-5; V gene: TRBV18; CDR3 DNA: TGTGCCAGCTCACCACAGGACCTAGGACAGGGATTTAGAGAGACCCAGTACTTC; CDR3 protein: CASSPQDLGQGFRETQYF
D gene: TRBD1; clone size: .; J gene: TRBJ1-2; V gene: TRBV5-1; CDR3 DNA: TGCGCCAGCAGCTTCAATTTTGGACAGGGGGAAGGCTACACCTTC; CDR3 protein: CASSFNFGQGEGYTF
D gene: .; clone size: .; J gene: TRBJ1-1; V gene: TRBV7-9; CDR3 DNA: TGTGCCAGCAGCTTAGCCTACAGCTTGAACACTGAAGCTTTCTTT; CDR3 protein: CASSLAYSLNTEAFF
D gene: TRBD1; clone size: once; J gene: TRBJ1-4; V gene: TRBV11-2; CDR3 DNA: TGTGCCAGCAGCTTAGAGGGACAGAGCGATAATGAAAAACTGTTTTTT; CDR3 protein: CASSLEGQSDNEKLFF
D gene: TRBD1; clone size: .; J gene: TRBJ1-1; V gene: TRBV10-2; CDR3 DNA: TGCGCCAGCAGTGAGCAGGCGGGCAGGGGGAATGATGCTGAAGCTTTCTTT; CDR3 protein: CASSEQAGRGNDAEAFF
D gene: TRBD1; clone size: .; J gene: TRBJ2-7; V gene: TRBV7-3; CDR3 DNA: TGTGCCAGCAGCCCAGCAGGGGGCTACGAGCAGTACTTC; CDR3 protein: CASSPAGGYEQYF
D gene: .; clone size: .; J gene: TRBJ1-1; V gene: TRBV3-1/TRBV3-2; CDR3 DNA: TGTGCCAGCAGCCAAGATCTGGGGGAGGACACTGAAGCTTTCTTT; CDR3 protein: CASSQDLGEDTEAFF
D gene: .; clone size: .; J gene: TRBJ1-1; V gene: TRBV9; CDR3 DNA: TGTGCCAGCAGCGTACCCAAGGCAGGGCCGAACACTGAAGCTTTCTTT; CDR3 protein: CASSVPKAGPNTEAFF
D gene: .; clone size: .; J gene: TRBJ1-1; V gene: TRBV27; CDR3 DNA: TGTGCCAGCAGTTTATTTGGTCTGAACACTGAAGCTTTCTTT; CDR3 protein: CASSLFGLNTEAFF
D gene: .; clone size: .; J gene: TRBJ2-2; V gene: TRBV10-3; CDR3 DNA: TGTGCCATCAGTGAGTCTAGAGACTACACCGGGGAGCTGTTTTTT; CDR3 protein: CAISESRDYTGELFF
D gene: .; clone size: .; J gene: TRBJ1-1; V gene: TRBV11-2; CDR3 DNA: TGTGCCAGCAGCTTTACCAGGGCGACTGAAGCTTTCTTT; CDR3 protein: CASSFTRATEAFF
D gene: .; clone size: once; J gene: TRBJ2-3; V gene: TRBV5-1; CDR3 DNA: TGCGCCAGCAGCTTGTTGCGGGACCCCAGCACAGATACGCAGTATTTT; CDR3 protein: CASSLLRDPSTDTQYF
D gene: .; clone size: .; J gene: TRBJ2-7; V gene: TRBV21-1; CDR3 DNA: TGTGCCAGCAGCAAAGCGGCACTGAGCTCCTACGAGCAGTACTTC; CDR3 protein: CASSKAALSSYEQYF
D gene: TRBD1; clone size: .; J gene: TRBJ1-1; V gene: TRBV2; CDR3 DNA: TGTGCCAGCAGGGGGGACAGGGTTGAAGCTTTCTTT; CDR3 protein: CASRGDRVEAFF
D gene: .; clone size: .; J gene: TRBJ1-1; V gene: TRBV7-8; CDR3 DNA: TGTGCCAGCAGCTCTATAAGGGGTGGTACTGAAGCTTTCTTT; CDR3 protein: CASSSIRGGTEAFF
D gene: TRBD2; clone size: .; J gene: TRBJ2-1; V gene: TRBV20-1; CDR3 DNA: TGCAGTGCTAGTTATGGGACTAGCGCCCGCTGGGAGCAGTTCTTC; CDR3 protein: CSASYGTSARWEQFF
D gene: TRBD1; clone size: .; J gene: TRBJ2-3; V gene: TRBV11-2; CDR3 DNA: TGTGCCAGCAGCCCCCGGACAGGGAGCGTCGATACGCAGTATTTT; CDR3 protein: CASSPRTGSVDTQYF
D gene: .; clone size: many; J gene: TRBJ1-1; V gene: TRBV7-9; CDR3 DNA: TGTGCCAGCAGCCAGACAGCGAACACTGAAGCTTTCTTT; CDR3 protein: CASSQTANTEAFF
D gene: .; clone size: few; J gene: TRBJ2-1; V gene: TRBV5-5; CDR3 DNA: TGTGCCAGCAGCTTGGGGGGGCCGGGCAGCCGAAAGTTCTTC; CDR3 protein: CASSLGGPGSRKFF
D gene: TRBD1; clone size: .; J gene: TRBJ2-1; V gene: TRBV27; CDR3 DNA: TGTGCCAGCCATTTGGGACAGCGGCAGGGTAAGCAGTTCTTC; CDR3 protein: CASHLGQRQGKQFF
D gene: TRBD2; clone size: .; J gene: TRBJ2-4; V gene: TRBV10-3; CDR3 DNA: TGTGCCATCAGTGATTCGGCTAGCGGGCAAAACATTCAGTACTTC; CDR3 protein: CAISDSASGQNIQYF
D gene: .; clone size: .; J gene: TRBJ1-2; V gene: TRBV11-2; CDR3 DNA: TGTGCCAGCAGCTTAGATCAAAGTGGCTACACCTTC; CDR3 protein: CASSLDQSGYTF
D gene: TRBD1; clone size: .; J gene: TRBJ1-2; V gene: TRBV6-6; CDR3 DNA: TGTGCCAGCAGTTCAGGCGACAGGGACCACTATGGCTACACCTTC; CDR3 protein: CASSSGDRDHYGYTF
D gene: .; clone size: once; J gene: TRBJ2-1; V gene: TRBV6-5; CDR3 DNA: TGTGCCAGCAGTCCCGGGACTCTCTCCTACAATGAGCAGTTCTTC; CDR3 protein: CASSPGTLSYNEQFF
D gene: .; clone size: .; J gene: TRBJ2-7; V gene: TRBV28; CDR3 DNA: TGTGCCAGCACCTTGGGTGGGTCATCCTACGAGCAGTACTTC; CDR3 protein: CASTLGGSSYEQYF
D gene: TRBD1; clone size: .; J gene: TRBJ1-5; V gene: TRBV6-5; CDR3 DNA: TGTGCCAGCCTGATGGGACAGGGTTCCGATCAGCCCCAGCATTTT; CDR3 protein: CASLMGQGSDQPQHF
D gene: TRBD1; clone size: .; J gene: TRBJ2-3; V gene: TRBV28; CDR3 DNA: TGTGCCAGCAGTTTACAGGGGGCCGAAACGCAGTATTTT; CDR3 protein: CASSLQGAETQYF
D gene: TRBD1; clone size: .; J gene: TRBJ1-4; V gene: TRBV7-9; CDR3 DNA: TGTGCCAGCAGCGGATACCGGGACAGGGGGCGAGAAAAACTGTTTTTT; CDR3 protein: CASSGYRDRGREKLFF
D gene: .; clone size: .; J gene: TRBJ1-5; V gene: TRBV7-9; CDR3 DNA: TGTGCCAGCAGCTTAGCTTCTGGGATCAATCAGCCCCAGCATTTT; CDR3 protein: CASSLASGINQPQHF
D gene: .; clone size: .; J gene: TRBJ1-1; V gene: TRBV14; CDR3 DNA: TGTGCCAGCAGCCAATACGTAGGGGGGGGAGGCACTGAAGCTTTCTTT; CDR3 protein: CASSQYVGGGGTEAFF
D gene: .; clone size: .; J gene: TRBJ1-3; V gene: TRBV4-1; CDR3 DNA: TGCGCCAGCAGCCATCTAGATTTAAACACCATATATTTT; CDR3 protein: CASSHLDLNTIYF
D gene: .; clone size: .; J gene: TRBJ2-5; V gene: TRBV9; CDR3 DNA: TGTGCCAGCAGCAAAAACGTAGCGGACCAAGAGACCCAGTACTTC; CDR3 protein: CASSKNVADQETQYF
D gene: TRBD1; clone size: few; J gene: TRBJ1-2; V gene: TRBV3-1/TRBV3-2; CDR3 DNA: TGTGCCAGCAGGGACAGGGGCTACACCTTC; CDR3 protein: CASRDRGYTF
D gene: .; clone size: .; J gene: TRBJ2-7; V gene: TRBV6-5; CDR3 DNA: TGTGCCAGCAGTAGGACGGAACTTTACGAGCAGTACTTC; CDR3 protein: CASSRTELYEQYF
D gene: .; clone size: .; J gene: TRBJ2-1; V gene: TRBV6-6; CDR3 DNA: TGTGCCAGCAGTTACTCGAACAGGGATCAGTTCTTC; CDR3 protein: CASSYSNRDQFF